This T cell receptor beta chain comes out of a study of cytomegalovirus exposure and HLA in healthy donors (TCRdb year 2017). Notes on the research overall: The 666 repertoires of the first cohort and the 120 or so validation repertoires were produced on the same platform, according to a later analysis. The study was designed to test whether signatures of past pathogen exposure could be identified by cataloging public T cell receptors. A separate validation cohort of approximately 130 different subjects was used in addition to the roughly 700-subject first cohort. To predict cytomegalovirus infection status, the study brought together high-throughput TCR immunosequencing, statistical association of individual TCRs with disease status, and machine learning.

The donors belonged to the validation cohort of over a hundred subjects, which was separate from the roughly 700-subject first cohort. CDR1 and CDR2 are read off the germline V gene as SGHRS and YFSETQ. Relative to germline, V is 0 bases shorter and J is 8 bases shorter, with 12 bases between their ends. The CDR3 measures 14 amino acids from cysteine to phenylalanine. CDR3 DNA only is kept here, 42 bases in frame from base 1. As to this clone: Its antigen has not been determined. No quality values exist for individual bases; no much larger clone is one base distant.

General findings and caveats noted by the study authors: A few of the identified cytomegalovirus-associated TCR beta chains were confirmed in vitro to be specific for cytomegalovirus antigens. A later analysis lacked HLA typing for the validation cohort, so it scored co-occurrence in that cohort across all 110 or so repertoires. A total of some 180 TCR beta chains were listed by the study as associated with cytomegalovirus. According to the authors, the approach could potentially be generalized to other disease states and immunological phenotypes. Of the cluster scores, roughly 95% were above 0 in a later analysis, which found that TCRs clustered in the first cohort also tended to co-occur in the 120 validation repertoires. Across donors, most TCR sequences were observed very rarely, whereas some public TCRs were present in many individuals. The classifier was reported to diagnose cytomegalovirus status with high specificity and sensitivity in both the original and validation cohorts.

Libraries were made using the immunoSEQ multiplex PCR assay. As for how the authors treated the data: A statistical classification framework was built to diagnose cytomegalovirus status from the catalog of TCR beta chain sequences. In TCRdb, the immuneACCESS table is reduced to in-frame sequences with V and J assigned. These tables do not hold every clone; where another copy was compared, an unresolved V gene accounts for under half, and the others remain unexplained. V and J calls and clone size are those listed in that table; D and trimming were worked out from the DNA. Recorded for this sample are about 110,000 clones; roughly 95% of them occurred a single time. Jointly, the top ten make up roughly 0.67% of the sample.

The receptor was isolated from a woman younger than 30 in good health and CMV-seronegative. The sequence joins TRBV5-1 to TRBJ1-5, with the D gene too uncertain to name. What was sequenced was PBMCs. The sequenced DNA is TGCGCCAGCAGCTTGGGGCTGGGTGAGGAGCCCCAGCATTTT. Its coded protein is CASSLGLGEEPQHF.